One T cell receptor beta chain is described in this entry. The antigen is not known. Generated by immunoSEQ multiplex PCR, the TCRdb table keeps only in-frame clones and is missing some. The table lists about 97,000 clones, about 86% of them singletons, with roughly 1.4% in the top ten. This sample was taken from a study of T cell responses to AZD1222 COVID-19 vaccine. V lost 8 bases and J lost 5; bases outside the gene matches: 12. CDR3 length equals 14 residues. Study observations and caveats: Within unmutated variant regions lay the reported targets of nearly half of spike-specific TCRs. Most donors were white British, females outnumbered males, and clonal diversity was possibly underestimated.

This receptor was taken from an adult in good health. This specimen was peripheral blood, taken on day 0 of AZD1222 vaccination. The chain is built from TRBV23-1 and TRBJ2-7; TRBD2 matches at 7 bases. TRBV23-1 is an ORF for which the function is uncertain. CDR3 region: CASPFGAGEDEQYF. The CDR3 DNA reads TGCGCCAGCCCATTTGGGGCGGGGGAAGACGAGCAGTACTTC.